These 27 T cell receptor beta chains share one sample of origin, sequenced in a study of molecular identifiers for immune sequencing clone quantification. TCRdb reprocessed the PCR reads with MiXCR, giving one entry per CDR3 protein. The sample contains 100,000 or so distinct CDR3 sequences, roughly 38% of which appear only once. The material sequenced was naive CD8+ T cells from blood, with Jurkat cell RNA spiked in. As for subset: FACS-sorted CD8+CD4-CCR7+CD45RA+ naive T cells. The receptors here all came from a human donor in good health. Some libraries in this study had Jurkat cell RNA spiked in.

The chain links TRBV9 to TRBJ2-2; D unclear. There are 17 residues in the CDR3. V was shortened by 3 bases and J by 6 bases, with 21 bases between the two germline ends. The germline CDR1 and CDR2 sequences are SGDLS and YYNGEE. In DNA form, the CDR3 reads TGTGCCAGCAGCGCCCCACGCCGAGGTGTGTTTTCCGGGGAGCTGTTTTTT. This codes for CASSAPRRGVFSGELFF.

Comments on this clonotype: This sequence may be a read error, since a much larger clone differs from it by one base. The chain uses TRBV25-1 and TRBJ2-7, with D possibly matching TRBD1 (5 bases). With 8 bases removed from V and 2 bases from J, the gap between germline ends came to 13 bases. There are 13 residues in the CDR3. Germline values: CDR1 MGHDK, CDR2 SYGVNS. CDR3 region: CASSEWGAYEQYF. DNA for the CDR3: TGTGCCAGCTCCGAGTGGGGCGCCTACGAGCAGTACTTC.

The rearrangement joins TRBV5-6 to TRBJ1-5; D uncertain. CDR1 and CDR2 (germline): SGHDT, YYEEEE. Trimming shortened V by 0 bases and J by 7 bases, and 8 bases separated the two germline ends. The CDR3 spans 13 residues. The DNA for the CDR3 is TGTGCCAGCAGCTTGGGCCACCGGCAGCCCCAGCATTTT. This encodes CASSLGHRQPQHF. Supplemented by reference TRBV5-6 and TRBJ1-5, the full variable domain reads DAGVTQSPTHLIKTRGQQVTLRCSPKSGHDTVSWYQQALGQGPQFIFQYYEEEERQRGNFPDRFSGHQFPNYSSELNVNALLLGDSALYLCASSLGHRQPQHFGDGTRLSIL.

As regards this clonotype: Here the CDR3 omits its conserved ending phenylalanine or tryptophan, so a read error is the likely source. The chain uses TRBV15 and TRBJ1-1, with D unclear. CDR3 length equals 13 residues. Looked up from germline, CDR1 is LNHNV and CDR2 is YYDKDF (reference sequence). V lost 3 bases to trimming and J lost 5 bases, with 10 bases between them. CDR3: CATSSASRTEAFY. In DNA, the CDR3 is TGTGCCACCAGCAGTGCCTCGAGGACTGAAGCTTTCTAT.

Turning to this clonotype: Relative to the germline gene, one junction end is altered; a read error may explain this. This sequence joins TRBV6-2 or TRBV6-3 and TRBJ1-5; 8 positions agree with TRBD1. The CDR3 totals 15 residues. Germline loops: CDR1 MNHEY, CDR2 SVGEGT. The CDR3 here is CASNYSDRGDQPQHF. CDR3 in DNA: TGTGCCAGCAATTACTCAGACAGGGGAGATCAGCCCCAGCATTTT.

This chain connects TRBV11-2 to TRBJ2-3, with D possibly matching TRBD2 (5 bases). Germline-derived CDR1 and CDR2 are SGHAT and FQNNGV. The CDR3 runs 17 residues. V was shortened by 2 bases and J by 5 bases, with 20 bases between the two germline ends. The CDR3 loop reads CASSLQVAGDYVDTQYF. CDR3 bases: TGTGCCAGCAGCTTACAGGTTGCAGGTGACTATGTAGATACGCAGTATTTT. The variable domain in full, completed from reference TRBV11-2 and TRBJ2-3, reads EAGVAQSPRYKIIEKRQSVAFWCNPISGHATLYWYQQILGQGPKLLIQFQNNGVVDDSQLPKDRFSAERLKGVDSTLKIQPAKLEDSAVYLCASSLQVAGDYVDTQYFGPGTRLTVL.

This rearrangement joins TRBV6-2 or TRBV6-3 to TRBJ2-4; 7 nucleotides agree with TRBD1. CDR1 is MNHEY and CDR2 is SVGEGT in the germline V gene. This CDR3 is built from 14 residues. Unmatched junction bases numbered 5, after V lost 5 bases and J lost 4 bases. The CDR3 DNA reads TGTGCCAGCAGTGTCCCGGGACAGAAAAACATTCAGTACTTC. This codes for CASSVPGQKNIQYF.

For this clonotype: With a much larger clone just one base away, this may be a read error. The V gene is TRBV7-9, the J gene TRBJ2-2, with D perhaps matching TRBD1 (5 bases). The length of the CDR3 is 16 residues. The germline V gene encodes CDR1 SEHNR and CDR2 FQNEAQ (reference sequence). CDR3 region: CASSLLQVLNTRELFF. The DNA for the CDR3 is TGTGCCAGCAGCTTGTTACAGGTCCTTAACACCCGGGAGCTGTTTTTT.

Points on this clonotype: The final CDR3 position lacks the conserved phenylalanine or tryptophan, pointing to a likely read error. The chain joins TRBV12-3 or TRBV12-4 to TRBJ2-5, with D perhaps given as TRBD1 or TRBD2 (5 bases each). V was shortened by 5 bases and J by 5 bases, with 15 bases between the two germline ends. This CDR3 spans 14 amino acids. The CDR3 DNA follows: TGTGCCAGCAGTGAATTGGGACCCACCGAGACCCAGTACATC. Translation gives CASSELGPTETQYI.

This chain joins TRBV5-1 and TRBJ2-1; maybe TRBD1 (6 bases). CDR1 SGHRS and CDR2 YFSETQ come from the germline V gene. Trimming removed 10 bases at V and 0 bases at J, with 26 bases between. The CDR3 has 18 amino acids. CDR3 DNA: TGCGCCTCCAAGGGGGACACTCCGGAGGCGATCTCCTACAATGAGCAGTTCTTC. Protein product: CASKGDTPEAISYNEQFF.

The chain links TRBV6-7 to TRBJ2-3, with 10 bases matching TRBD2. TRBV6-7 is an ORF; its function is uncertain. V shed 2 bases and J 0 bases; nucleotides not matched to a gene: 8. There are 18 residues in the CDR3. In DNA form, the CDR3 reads TGTGCCAGCAGTTACCGGACTAGCGGTACCACCAGCACAGATACGCAGTATTTT. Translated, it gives CASSYRTSGTTSTDTQYF.

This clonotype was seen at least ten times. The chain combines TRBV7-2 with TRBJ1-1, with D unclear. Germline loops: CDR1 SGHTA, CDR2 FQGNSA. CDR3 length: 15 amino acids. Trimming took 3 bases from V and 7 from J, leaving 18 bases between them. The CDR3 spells CASSFLFGNRLEAFF. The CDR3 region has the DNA TGTGCCAGCAGCTTTCTCTTTGGTAACAGACTTGAAGCTTTCTTT.

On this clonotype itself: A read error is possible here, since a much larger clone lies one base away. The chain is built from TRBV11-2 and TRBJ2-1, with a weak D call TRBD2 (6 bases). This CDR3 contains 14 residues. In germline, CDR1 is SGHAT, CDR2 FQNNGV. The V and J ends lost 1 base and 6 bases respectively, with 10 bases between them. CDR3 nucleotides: TGTGCCAGCAGCTTAGCAGCTAGCGCCAATGAGCAGTTCTTC. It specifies CASSLAASANEQFF.

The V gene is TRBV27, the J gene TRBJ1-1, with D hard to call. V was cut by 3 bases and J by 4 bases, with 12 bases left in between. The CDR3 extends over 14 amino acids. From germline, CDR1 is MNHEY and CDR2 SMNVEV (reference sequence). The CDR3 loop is CASSFQQESTEAFF. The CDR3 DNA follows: TGTGCCAGCAGTTTCCAGCAGGAGAGCACTGAAGCTTTCTTT.

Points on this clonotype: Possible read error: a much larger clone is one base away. The CDR3 DNA follows: TGTGCCAGCAGCGGATCAAGACAAGGTTTGAATTCACCCCCCCACTTT. Protein sequence: CASSGSRQGLNSPPHF. The chain joins TRBV9 to TRBJ1-6; D remains ambiguous. The V gene's germline CDR1 is SGDLS and CDR2 YYNGEE. There are 16 residues in the CDR3. Drawing the rest from reference TRBV9 and TRBJ1-6, the complete variable domain is DSGVTQTPKHLITATGQRVTLRCSPRSGDLSVYWYQQSLDQGLQFLIQYYNGEERAKGNILERFSAQQFPDLHSELNLSSLELGDSALYFCASSGSRQGLNSPPHFGNGTRLTVT.

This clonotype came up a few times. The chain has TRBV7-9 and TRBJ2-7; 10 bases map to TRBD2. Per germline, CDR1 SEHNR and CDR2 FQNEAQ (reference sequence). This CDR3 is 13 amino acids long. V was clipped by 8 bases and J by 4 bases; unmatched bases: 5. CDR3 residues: CASALAGAYEQYF. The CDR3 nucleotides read TGTGCCAGCGCTCTAGCGGGAGCTTACGAGCAGTACTTC. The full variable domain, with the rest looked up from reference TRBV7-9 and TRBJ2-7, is DTGVSQNPRHKITKRGQNVTFRCDPISEHNRLYWYRQTLGQGPEFLTYFQNEAQLEKSRLLSDRFSAERPKGSFSTLEIQRTEQGDSAMYLCASALAGAYEQYFGPGTRLTVT.

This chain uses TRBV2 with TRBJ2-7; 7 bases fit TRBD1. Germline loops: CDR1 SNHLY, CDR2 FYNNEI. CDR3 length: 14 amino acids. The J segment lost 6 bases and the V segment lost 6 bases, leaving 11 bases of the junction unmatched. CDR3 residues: CASSDGDRVLEQYF. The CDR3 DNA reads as TGTGCCAGCAGCGACGGAGACAGGGTACTCGAGCAGTACTTC.

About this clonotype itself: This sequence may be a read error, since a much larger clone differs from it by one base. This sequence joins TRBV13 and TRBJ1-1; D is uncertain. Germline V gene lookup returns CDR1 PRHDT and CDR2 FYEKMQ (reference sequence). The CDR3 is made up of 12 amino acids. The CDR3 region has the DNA TGTGCCAGCAGCAGCTCAAAAGTTGAAGCTATCTTT. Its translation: CASSSSKVEAIF.

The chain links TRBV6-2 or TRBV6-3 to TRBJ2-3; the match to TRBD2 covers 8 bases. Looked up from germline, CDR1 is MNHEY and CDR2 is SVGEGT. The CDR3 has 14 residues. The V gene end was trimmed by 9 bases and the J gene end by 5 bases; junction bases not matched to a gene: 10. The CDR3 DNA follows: TGTGCCAGTAGTCCGGGACTAGTCAGAGATACGCAGTATTTT. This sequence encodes CASSPGLVRDTQYF.

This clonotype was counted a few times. The CDR3 loop is CASSLAGIYSNQPQHF. CDR3 coding DNA: TGTGCCAGCAGCTTAGCGGGCATTTATAGCAATCAGCCCCAGCATTTT. The V and J genes are TRBV7-2 and TRBJ1-5; D uncertain. From germline, CDR1 is SGHTA and CDR2 FQGNSA. Trimming took 0 bases from V and 0 from J, leaving 9 bases between them. CDR3 length: 16 amino acids. The variable domain in full, with the rest retrieved from reference TRBV7-2 and TRBJ1-5, is GAGVSQSPSNKVTEKGKDVELRCDPISGHTALYWYRQSLGQGLEFLIYFQGNSAPDKSGLPSDRFSAERTGGSVSTLTIQRTQQEDSAVYLCASSLAGIYSNQPQHFGDGTRLSIL.

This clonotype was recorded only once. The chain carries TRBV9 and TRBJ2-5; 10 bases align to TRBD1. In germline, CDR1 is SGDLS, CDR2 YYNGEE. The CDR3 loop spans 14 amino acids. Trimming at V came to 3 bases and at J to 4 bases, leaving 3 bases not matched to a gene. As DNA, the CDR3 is TGTGCCAGCAGCGGCGGACAGGGGGGAGAGACCCAGTACTTC. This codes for CASSGGQGGETQYF. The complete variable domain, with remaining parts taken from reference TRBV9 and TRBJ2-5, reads DSGVTQTPKHLITATGQRVTLRCSPRSGDLSVYWYQQSLDQGLQFLIQYYNGEERAKGNILERFSAQQFPDLHSELNLSSLELGDSALYFCASSGGQGGETQYFGPGTRLLVL.

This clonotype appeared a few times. CDR3 amino acids: CASSQVTGEQFF. Written as DNA, the CDR3 is TGCGCCAGCAGCCAAGTAACGGGTGAGCAGTTCTTC. The chain couples TRBV4-3 to TRBJ2-1, with D uncertain. Germline V gene lookup returns CDR1 LGHNA and CDR2 YSLEER. The CDR3 runs 12 residues. V dropped 1 base and J dropped 9 bases, with 7 bases sitting between them.

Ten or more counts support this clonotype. The CDR3 DNA reads TGTAGCGCCGGGGGAATAGCAGATACGCAGTATTTT. It specifies CSAGGIADTQYF. The J gene is TRBJ2-3, the V gene TRBV19; D is possibly TRBD2 (6 bases). Germline lookup yields CDR1 LNHDA and CDR2 SQIVND (reference sequence). The CDR3 has 12 amino acids.

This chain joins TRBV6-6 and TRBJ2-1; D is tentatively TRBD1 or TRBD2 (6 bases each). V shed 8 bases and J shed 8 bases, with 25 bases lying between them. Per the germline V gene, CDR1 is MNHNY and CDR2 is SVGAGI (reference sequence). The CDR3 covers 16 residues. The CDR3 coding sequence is TGTGCCAGCGTTCGCCCGGGGGAAGGGGGGATACATGAGCAGTTCTTC. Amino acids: CASVRPGEGGIHEQFF.

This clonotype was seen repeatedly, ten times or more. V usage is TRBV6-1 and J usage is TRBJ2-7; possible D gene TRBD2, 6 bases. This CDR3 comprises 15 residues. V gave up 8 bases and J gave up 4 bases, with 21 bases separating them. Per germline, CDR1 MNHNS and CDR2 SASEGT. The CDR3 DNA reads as TGTGCCAGCCTGGAGACGGCCGGGAGAGGGTACGAGCAGTACTTC. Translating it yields CASLETAGRGYEQYF.

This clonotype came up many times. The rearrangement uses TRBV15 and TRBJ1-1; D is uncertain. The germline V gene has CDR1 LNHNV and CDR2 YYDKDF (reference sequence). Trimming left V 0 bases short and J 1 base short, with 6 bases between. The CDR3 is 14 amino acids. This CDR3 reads CATSRDRWNTEAFF. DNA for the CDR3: TGTGCCACCAGCAGAGATCGTTGGAACACTGAAGCTTTCTTT.

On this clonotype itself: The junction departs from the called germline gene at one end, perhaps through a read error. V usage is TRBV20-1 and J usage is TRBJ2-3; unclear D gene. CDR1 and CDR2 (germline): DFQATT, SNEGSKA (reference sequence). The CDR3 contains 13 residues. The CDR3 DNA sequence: TGCAGTGCTGCCCCGGGTATCTCAGATGCGCAGTATTTT. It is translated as CSAAPGISDAQYF.